One and the same sample provided the 27 T cell receptor beta chains below, sequenced in a study of blood T cell repertoires in COVID-19. The protocol was immunoSEQ multiplex PCR, while the TCRdb copy is restricted to in-frame clones and leaves out a portion. Here the sample spans roughly 200,000 clones, roughly four fifths being singletons. Specimen: PBMCs or T cells enriched from blood (not recorded which). Every receptor here comes from a man aged 35-49 years who had recovered from COVID-19.

The chain joins TRBV4-2 to TRBJ1-1; TRBD1 agrees at 7 bases. Germline-derived CDR1 and CDR2 are LGHNA and YNFKEQ. The CDR3 has 14 amino acids. With V trimmed by 0 bases and J by 7 bases, 5 bases remained unmatched. CDR3 nucleotides: TGTGCCAGCAGCCAAGAACAACAGGGGATTGAAGCTTTCTTT. It codes for CASSQEQQGIEAFF.

In its sample, this clone was seen once. Mismatch with germline at one junction end may stem from a read error. V is TRBV30 and J is TRBJ1-3; 8 bases map to TRBD1. Germline CDR1 and CDR2: GTSNPN and SVGIG (reference sequence). The CDR3 covers 11 residues. As DNA, the CDR3 is TGTGCCTGGGCCCTGACGACAGGGGCGGATTTT. The encoded protein is CAWALTTGADF.

This clone was seen a single time. The same CDR3 is also encoded by other DNA sequences in this sample. The rearrangement links TRBV6-5 to TRBJ2-1; 8 bases align to TRBD2. The CDR3 runs to 15 residues. V gave up 2 bases and J gave up 3 bases; unmatched junction bases: 3. Germline CDR1 reads MNHEY; CDR2 reads SVGAGI. This CDR3 is CASSYGAGVYNEQFF. In nucleotides, the CDR3 is TGTGCCAGCAGTTACGGAGCGGGGGTCTACAATGAGCAGTTCTTC.

The chain links TRBV7-9 to TRBJ2-2, with TRBD1 matching 7 bases. CDR1 SEHNR and CDR2 FQNEAQ come from the germline V gene (reference sequence). The length of the CDR3 is 15 residues. Unmatched junction bases numbered 6, after V lost 3 bases and J lost 5 bases. CDR3 amino acids: CASSLRGPETGELFF. In DNA form, the CDR3 reads TGTGCCAGCAGCTTGAGGGGGCCGGAAACCGGGGAGCTGTTTTTT.

The rearrangement uses TRBV7-2 and TRBJ2-7; 9 nucleotides match TRBD2. V lost 5 bases, J lost 4 bases, and 12 bases stayed unmatched. Germline lookup yields CDR1 SGHTA and CDR2 FQGNSA. The CDR3 is 16 amino acids. The CDR3 DNA sequence: TGTGCCAGCAGCCCCTATGCGGGGGGGGGAGCTTACGAGCAGTACTTC. Translation gives CASSPYAGGGAYEQYF.

As DNA, the CDR3 is TGTGCCACCCCAACAAGAGGGGGCGGGTACGAGCAGTACTTC. It specifies CATPTRGGGYEQYF. The J gene is TRBJ2-7, the V gene TRBV28, with 7 bases lining up with TRBD1. The CDR3 loop spans 14 amino acids. The trim removed 10 bases at V and 4 bases at J, leaving 13 bases unmatched. Germline CDR1 reads MDHEN; CDR2 reads SYDVKM.

The chain is built from TRBV7-2 and TRBJ1-4; D is perhaps TRBD1 (6 bases). Per germline, CDR1 SGHTA and CDR2 FQGNSA. Trimming took 5 bases from V and 8 from J, leaving 18 bases between them. The length of the CDR3 is 15 residues. The DNA for the CDR3 is TGTGCCAGCAGCCTCTCTGTCGGGGGGCGGGAAAAACTGTTTTTT. Protein: CASSLSVGGREKLFF.

The rearrangement links TRBV28 to TRBJ1-5, with D unclear. The V and J ends lost 1 base and 7 bases respectively, with 8 bases between them. CDR1 MDHEN and CDR2 SYDVKM come from the germline V gene. CDR3 length: 13 residues. The CDR3 is CASSLYPTQPQHF. CDR3 DNA sequence: TGTGCCAGCAGTTTATATCCTACCCAGCCCCAGCATTTT.

J is TRBJ2-5 and V is TRBV3-1 (or the pseudogene TRBV3-2), with D tentatively TRBD2 (5 bases). The CDR3 is 14 amino acids. The ends were cut back, 0 bases at V and 5 bases at J, with 10 bases in the middle. Germline loops: CDR1 LGHDT, CDR2 YNNKEL (reference sequence). The CDR3 DNA reads as TGTGCCAGCAGCCAAGAATGGGGAGAGGAGACCCAGTACTTC. Translating gives CASSQEWGEETQYF.

V gene TRBV29-1 combines with J gene TRBJ2-3, with 7 bases fitting TRBD2. This CDR3 is built from 14 residues. Germline V gene lookup returns CDR1 SQVTM and CDR2 ANQGSEA. The ends lost 4 bases at V and 4 bases at J; junction bases unmatched: 8. CDR3 residues: CSVARREWADTQYF. CDR3 DNA: TGCAGCGTTGCTAGGCGGGAGTGGGCAGATACGCAGTATTTT.

The V call is TRBV30, the J call TRBJ2-7; D is unclear. The germline V gene encodes CDR1 GTSNPN and CDR2 SVGIG (reference sequence). The CDR3 is made up of 13 amino acids. Trimming took off 2 bases at V and 3 bases at J, with 11 bases between the two ends. The CDR3 here is CAWSSNAGYEQYF. The CDR3 bases are TGTGCCTGGAGTTCAAATGCCGGCTACGAGCAGTACTTC. The whole variable domain, filled in from reference TRBV30 and TRBJ2-7, reads SQTIHQWPATLVQPVGSPLSLECTVEGTSNPNLYWYRQAAGRGLQLLFYSVGIGQISSEVPQNLSASRPQDRQFILSSKKLLLSDSGFYLCAWSSNAGYEQYFGPGTRLTVT.

The chain carries TRBV25-1 and TRBJ2-1, with 11 positions matching TRBD2. V gave up 0 bases and J gave up 3 bases; unmatched junction bases: 1. Germline-derived CDR1 and CDR2 are MGHDK and SYGVNS. This CDR3 spans 16 amino acids. The CDR3 region has the DNA TGTGCCAGCAGTGAATATAGCGGGAGGGACTACAATGAGCAGTTCTTC. As protein: CASSEYSGRDYNEQFF.

The V call is TRBV7-9, the J call TRBJ1-2, with 7 bases fitting TRBD1. V was pared by 5 bases and J by 4 bases, with 10 bases of the junction left unmatched. Germline assignment: CDR1 SEHNR and CDR2 FQNEAQ (reference sequence). The CDR3 runs 15 residues. The CDR3 sequence is CASSPTTRGPYGYTF. The CDR3 region has the DNA TGTGCCAGCAGCCCTACTACGAGGGGGCCCTATGGCTACACCTTC.

The rearrangement uses TRBV2 and TRBJ1-4; maybe TRBD1 (5 bases). V was pared by 3 bases and J by 7 bases, with 15 bases between. Per the germline V gene, CDR1 is SNHLY and CDR2 is FYNNEI. The length of the CDR3 is 15 residues. The CDR3 sequence is CASSDLTEIGEKLFF. The DNA for the CDR3 is TGTGCCAGCAGTGACCTGACAGAGATAGGTGAAAAACTGTTTTTT.

The rearrangement links TRBV24-1 to TRBJ1-2; TRBD1 aligns across 11 bases. The CDR3 is 16 amino acids. Per the germline V gene, CDR1 is KGHDR and CDR2 is SFDVKD. V shed 4 bases, J shed 4 bases, and the junction held 7 bases outside the gene matches. CDR3 loop: CATSETGTGGVYGYTF. CDR3 in DNA: TGTGCCACCAGTGAGACAGGGACAGGGGGAGTCTATGGCTACACCTTC.

V gene TRBV7-2 combines with J gene TRBJ2-7; a weak D match, TRBD1 (5 bases). CDR1 and CDR2 (germline): SGHTA, FQGNSA. V gave up 3 bases and J gave up 4 bases, with 13 bases separating them. CDR3 length equals 14 residues. CDR3 sequence reads: CASSLGQTIYEQYF. The CDR3 DNA sequence: TGTGCCAGCAGCTTGGGGCAGACGATTTACGAGCAGTACTTC.

The J gene is TRBJ2-1, the V gene TRBV6-4, with 7 positions matching TRBD2. Germline-derived CDR1 and CDR2 are MRHNA and SNTAGT. The ends lost 7 bases at V and 0 bases at J; junction bases unmatched: 9. This CDR3 has 16 amino acids. CDR3 nucleotides: TGTGCCAGCATGGCTTCCGGCGGGAGCTCCTACAATGAGCAGTTCTTC. Residues: CASMASGGSSYNEQFF.

The rearrangement uses TRBV6-2 or TRBV6-3 and TRBJ2-7, with 8 bases matching TRBD2. CDR3 length equals 15 residues. The germline CDR1 and CDR2 sequences are MNHEY and SVGEGT. J gave up 2 bases and V 6 bases, and 9 bases lay outside the gene matches. CDR3 sequence reads: CASSPRGGGTYEQYV. CDR3 nucleotides: TGTGCCAGCAGCCCTCGGGGGGGAGGTACCTACGAGCAGTACGTC.

Only a few counts were recorded for this clone. The chain joins TRBV5-6 to TRBJ1-3; a weak D match, TRBD1 (5 bases). Germline-derived CDR1 and CDR2 are SGHDT and YYEEEE. There are 12 residues in the CDR3. V lost 3 bases, J lost 10 bases, and 11 bases lay in between. Written as DNA, the CDR3 is TGTGCCAGCAGCTATCTAAAGGGGACCATATATTTT. As protein: CASSYLKGTIYF.

The J gene is TRBJ2-1, the V gene TRBV19; D is uncertain. Germline V CDR1 and CDR2: LNHDA, SQIVND (reference sequence). Trimming shortened V by 10 bases and J by 0 bases, and 13 bases separated the two germline ends. The CDR3 sequence is 14 residues long. This CDR3 is CATSGLASYNEQFF. In nucleotides, the CDR3 is TGTGCCACCTCCGGGTTGGCCTCCTACAATGAGCAGTTCTTC.

The genes are TRBV9 and TRBJ2-7; 9 bases line up with TRBD2. The CDR3 totals 16 residues. Per the germline V gene, CDR1 is SGDLS and CDR2 is YYNGEE. After removal of 3 bases from V and 0 bases from J, the junction contained 7 bases not matched to a gene. The CDR3 DNA follows: TGTGCCAGCAGCGGAAGGGGTAGCGGGAGCTCCTACGAGCAGTACTTC. It codes for CASSGRGSGSSYEQYF.

The chain combines TRBV3-1 (or the pseudogene TRBV3-2) with TRBJ2-2, with 7 bases fitting TRBD1. This CDR3 is built from 17 residues. Germline loops: CDR1 LGHDT, CDR2 YNNKEL (reference sequence). After removal of 4 bases from V and 4 bases from J, the junction contained 12 bases not matched to a gene. The CDR3 sequence: CASSPQGVDWSTGELFF. CDR3 sequence (DNA): TGTGCCAGCAGCCCCCAGGGGGTAGACTGGAGCACCGGGGAGCTGTTTTTT.

The chain couples TRBV3-1 (or the pseudogene TRBV3-2) to TRBJ2-7; 10 bases are a match to TRBD1. The CDR3 length is 19 residues. V was clipped by 0 bases and J by 5 bases; unmatched bases: 16. Germline lookup yields CDR1 LGHDT and CDR2 YNNKEL (reference sequence). This CDR3 is CASSQDWLEGTGAVDEQYV. CDR3 bases: TGTGCCAGCAGCCAAGATTGGTTGGAGGGGACAGGGGCTGTAGACGAGCAGTACGTC.

The J gene is TRBJ2-7, the V gene TRBV7-9, with 8 bases lining up with TRBD1. After removal of 1 base from V and 7 bases from J, the junction contained 12 bases not matched to a gene. Germline V gene sequence: CDR1 SEHNR, CDR2 FQNEAQ (reference sequence). The CDR3 extends over 16 amino acids. The CDR3: CASSLGRRTGRGEQYF. The CDR3 nucleotides are TGTGCCAGCAGCTTAGGGCGAAGGACAGGGCGCGGGGAGCAGTACTTC.

The chain joins TRBV30 to TRBJ2-7, with D possibly being TRBD2 (5 bases). The length of the CDR3 is 12 residues. V lost 5 bases, J lost 3 bases, and 11 bases lay in between. Germline values: CDR1 GTSNPN, CDR2 SVGIG (reference sequence). CDR3 amino acids: CAWGEGDYEQYF. The CDR3 DNA sequence: TGTGCCTGGGGTGAGGGCGACTACGAGCAGTACTTC.

The V and J genes are TRBV4-3 and TRBJ1-1; weak D call: TRBD1 (5 bases). This CDR3 is built from 15 residues. Per germline, CDR1 LGHNA and CDR2 YSLEER. Trimming stripped 0 bases from V and 5 bases from J, with 13 bases between. In DNA, the CDR3 is TGCGCCAGCAGCCAAGACGGGCAGGGTCGTACTGAAGCTTTCTTT. Amino acids: CASSQDGQGRTEAFF.

This rearrangement joins TRBV19 to TRBJ2-3; TRBD1 agrees at 7 bases. The trim removed 3 bases at V and 2 bases at J, leaving 5 bases unmatched. In germline, CDR1 is LNHDA, CDR2 SQIVND (reference sequence). The CDR3 has 15 amino acids. The CDR3 DNA reads TGTGCCAGTAGTATTATGGGACAGTACACAGATACGCAGTATTTT. Amino acids: CASSIMGQYTDTQYF.